Listed below are T cell receptor beta chains from one sample, sequenced in a study of CD8 T cells in Susac syndrome. Via MiXCR, TCRdb re-called the immunoSEQ multiplex PCR reads, giving one row per CDR3 protein. Here the sample spans roughly 150,000 distinct CDR3 sequences, about 91% being singletons. Specimen: CD4+ T cells from PBMCs. All receptors come from a human donor in good health. The CDR3 runs from the conserved cysteine through the conserved F or W. Each record gives: clone size, V gene, D gene, J gene, CDR3 protein, CDR3 DNA. The D gene is left open where the match is weak. A clone size is listed for some rows: how often the clone was seen (once, few, many), or a class if it is expanded.

>NA|TRBV20-1|TRBD1|TRBJ2-7
CSALMGQGNYEQYF
TGCAGTGCCCTCATGGGACAGGGAAACTACGAGCAGTACTTC
>NA|TRBV19|TRBD1|TRBJ2-2
CASSKDRGPGELFF
TGTGCCAGTAGTAAGGACAGGGGACCCGGGGAGCTGTTTTTT
>NA|TRBV18|NA|TRBJ2-6
CASSSTVSGANVLTF
TGTGCCAGCTCATCCACAGTCTCTGGGGCCAACGTCCTGACTTTC
>NA|TRBV3-1|NA|TRBJ1-4
CASTRDRLNEKLFF
TGTGCCAGCACTCGGGACCGTCTTAATGAAAAACTGTTTTTT
>NA|TRBV7-9|NA|TRBJ1-1
CASSPQGGTEAFF
TGTGCCAGCAGCCCACAGGGAGGGACTGAAGCTTTCTTT
>NA|TRBV5-1|NA|TRBJ2-7
CASSEDGTYEQYF
TGCGCCAGCAGCGAAGACGGGACCTACGAGCAGTACTTC
>NA|TRBV24-1|TRBD1|TRBJ2-2
CATSDSSGQGIAGELFF
TGTGCCACCAGTGATTCCTCGGGACAGGGGATAGCCGGGGAGCTGTTTTTT
>NA|TRBV30|NA|TRBJ1-1
CAWTGQPNTEAFF
TGTGCCTGGACCGGACAGCCGAACACTGAAGCTTTCTTT
>NA|TRBV3-1|NA|TRBJ1-1
CASSQDSRGSGAEAFF
TGTGCCAGCAGCCAAGACTCGAGGGGGTCGGGGGCTGAAGCTTTCTTT
>NA|TRBV28|TRBD2|TRBJ2-7
CASSSGGGDEQYF
TGTGCCAGCAGTTCGGGGGGAGGCGACGAGCAGTACTTC
>few|TRBV3-1|TRBD2|TRBJ2-7
CASRLGTSGMYEQYF
TGTGCCAGCAGGCTTGGGACTAGCGGGATGTACGAGCAGTACTTC
>NA|TRBV20-1|NA|TRBJ2-7
CSAGSAGFFYEQYF
TGCAGTGCCGGGTCGGCAGGTTTCTTCTACGAGCAGTACTTC
>NA|TRBV18|NA|TRBJ2-7
CASSPPPGYEQYF
TGTGCCAGCTCACCCCCTCCTGGGTACGAGCAGTACTTC
>NA|TRBV7-2|NA|TRBJ2-7
CANSLRRGQRSSYEQYF
TGTGCCAACAGCTTAAGGCGAGGACAGAGGAGCTCCTACGAGCAGTACTTC
>NA|TRBV7-2|TRBD1|TRBJ2-7
CASRLDRDEQYF
TGTGCCAGCAGATTGGACAGGGACGAGCAGTACTTC
>NA|TRBV4-3|NA|TRBJ2-1
CASSQRKGRNYNEQFF
TGCGCCAGCAGTCAAAGGAAGGGACGGAATTACAATGAGCAGTTCTTC
>NA|TRBV7-3|TRBD2|TRBJ2-1
CASSLTGGTSQFF
TGTGCCAGCAGCTTAACAGGGGGGACTAGCCAGTTCTTC
>NA|TRBV29-1|NA|TRBJ1-2
CSVGDNGYTF
TGCAGCGTTGGGGACAATGGCTACACCTTC
>NA|TRBV20-1|TRBD1|TRBJ2-3
CSARGQTFLGTDTQYF
TGCAGTGCTCGGGGACAGACCTTTTTGGGCACAGATACGCAGTATTTT
>NA|TRBV24-1|NA|TRBJ2-1
CATSEVGGNNEQFF
TGTGCCACCAGTGAGGTGGGGGGCAACAATGAGCAGTTCTTC
>NA|TRBV20-1|TRBD2|TRBJ2-7
CSAGGTSGGVAYEQYF
TGCAGTGCCGGGGGGACTAGCGGAGGGGTAGCCTACGAGCAGTACTTC
>NA|TRBV5-1|TRBD1|TRBJ1-3
CASSPGQGDTIFF
TGCGCCAGCAGCCCGGGACAGGGTGACACCATATTTTTT
>NA|TRBV6-2/TRBV6-3|TRBD1|TRBJ1-1
CASTRTGGSTEAFF
TGTGCCAGCACCCGGACAGGGGGCTCCACTGAAGCTTTCTTT
>NA|TRBV28|TRBD1|TRBJ2-2
CASTGAWTGELFF
TGTGCCAGTACAGGGGCCTGGACCGGGGAGCTGTTTTTT
>NA|TRBV27|NA|TRBJ2-1
CASSPNVGDEQFF
TGTGCCAGCAGTCCAAACGTGGGGGATGAGCAGTTCTTC
>once|TRBV12-3/TRBV12-4|TRBD2|TRBJ2-7
CASSLLTSGNHEQYF
TGTGCCAGCAGTCTCCTGACTAGCGGGAACCACGAGCAGTACTTC
>NA|TRBV11-1|NA|TRBJ2-7
CASSPSPRLYEQYF
TGTGCCAGCAGCCCCTCCCCCAGACTCTACGAGCAGTACTTC
>NA|TRBV5-1|NA|TRBJ2-2
CASSDMLNTGELFF
TGCGCCAGCAGCGACATGCTGAACACCGGGGAGCTGTTTTTT
>NA|TRBV7-2|TRBD2|TRBJ2-2
CASSLWEGRELFF
TGTGCCAGCAGCTTATGGGAGGGCCGGGAGCTGTTTTTT
>NA|TRBV2|NA|TRBJ2-2
CASSGEGNTGELFF
TGTGCCAGCAGTGGTGAGGGCAACACCGGGGAGCTGTTTTTT
>NA|TRBV30|TRBD2|TRBJ2-1
CAWTRTSGDNEQFF
TGTGCCTGGACTCGGACTAGCGGGGACAATGAGCAGTTCTTC
>NA|TRBV28|TRBD1|TRBJ2-5
CASLNGDSRSQYF
TGTGCCAGTCTAAATGGGGACAGCCGATCCCAGTACTTC
>NA|TRBV5-1|TRBD1|TRBJ2-7
CASSLSGQEALEQYF
TGCGCCAGCAGCTTGTCGGGACAGGAGGCCTTGGAGCAGTACTTC
>once|TRBV19|NA|TRBJ2-7
CASSALAGAREQYF
TGTGCCAGTAGTGCCCTGGCCGGGGCCCGGGAGCAGTACTTC
>NA|TRBV20-1|NA|TRBJ1-2
CSARDRPYGYTF
TGCAGTGCTAGAGATCGACCCTATGGCTACACCTTC
>NA|TRBV30|NA|TRBJ2-3
CAWTGADTQYF
TGTGCCTGGACGGGAGCAGATACGCAGTATTTT
>NA|TRBV2|NA|TRBJ2-5
CADGSSGTQYF
TGTGCCGATGGCAGCTCGGGGACCCAGTACTTC
>NA|TRBV20-1|NA|TRBJ2-1
CSAPPWGSSYNEQFF
TGCAGTGCTCCCCCTTGGGGGAGCTCCTACAATGAGCAGTTCTTC
>NA|TRBV18|NA|TRBJ1-6
CASSPRLGGKDSPLHF
TGTGCCAGCTCACCAAGGTTAGGGGGGAAAGACTCACCCCTCCACTTT
>NA|TRBV12-3/TRBV12-4|NA|TRBJ1-1
CASSPLALGTEAFF
TGTGCCAGCAGTCCCCTTGCCTTGGGCACTGAAGCTTTCTTT
>NA|TRBV18|NA|TRBJ2-5
CASSTMDSSGTQYF
TGTGCCAGCTCCACCATGGACAGCTCGGGGACCCAGTACTTC
>NA|TRBV5-4|NA|TRBJ2-6
CASSLSGGTGANVLTF
TGTGCCAGCAGCTTGTCAGGGGGGACTGGGGCCAACGTCCTGACTTTC
>NA|TRBV18|NA|TRBJ1-2
CASSPNGNYGYTF
TGTGCCAGCTCACCAAACGGGAACTATGGCTACACCTTC
>NA|TRBV5-1|TRBD1|TRBJ2-2
CASSLIGDRNTGELFF
TGCGCCAGCAGCTTAATTGGGGACAGGAACACCGGGGAGCTGTTTTTT
>once|TRBV5-6|NA|TRBJ1-6
CASSLEVGRNSPLHF
TGTGCCAGCAGCTTGGAAGTCGGCAGGAATTCACCCCTCCACTTT
>NA|TRBV24-1|TRBD2|TRBJ2-7
CATSESGTREQYF
TGTGCCACCAGTGAAAGCGGGACTCGCGAGCAGTACTTC